The present T cell receptor (beta chain) was sequenced within a study of blood T cell repertoires in COVID-19. Study-wide background: Samples representing acute and convalescent COVID-19 were sourced from the United States, Italy and Spain. PBMCs, B-cell-depleted T cells, or T cells provided the cDNA or gDNA that made up the material.

In the source study's methods: It was from reference gene primer amplification that nucleated cell counts were estimated. The assay was immunoSEQ multiplex PCR, and TCRdb's table has in-frame clones only and misses some. V, J and clone size reflect that table, while D and trimming were determined from the DNA. The table includes 150,000 or so clones, 65% to 90% detected once. This TCR derives from a woman aged 45-60 years in a cohort sampled during active or convalescent COVID-19. Sequenced input: peripheral blood.

CDR3 in DNA: TGCGCCAGCAGCCGAGCCCCGGGACAGGGGGTTTTTGTTGAGACCCAGTACTTC. This gives the protein CASSRAPGQGVFVETQYF. The chain joins TRBV5-1 to TRBJ2-5, with TRBD1 identical over 11 bases. The CDR3 is 18 residues long. V lost 4 bases, J lost 5 bases, and 16 bases stayed unmatched. Germline CDR1 and CDR2: SGHRS and YFSETQ.